The 6 T cell receptor beta chains presented below share a single source sample, sequenced in a study of blood T cell repertoires in COVID-19. Profiled with immunoSEQ multiplex PCR; TCRdb holds only in-frame clones, not every one. The sample carries about 330,000 clones, approximately 89% recorded once. Sequenced sample: PBMCs or T cells enriched from blood (not recorded which). These receptors all stem from a woman aged 30 to 39 who had recovered from COVID-19.

This clone showed up many times. This chain connects TRBV11-1 to TRBJ2-7; the D is unclear. Germline assignment: CDR1 SGHAT and CDR2 FQDESV (reference sequence). The CDR3 extends over 13 amino acids. V lost 3 bases, J lost 2 bases, and 8 bases lay in between. The CDR3, as DNA: TGTGCCAGCAGCTTCGCACAGCCCTACGAGCAGTACTTC. Its protein product is CASSFAQPYEQYF.

In its sample, this clone was seen a few times. The V gene is TRBV18, the J gene TRBJ2-7, with a weak D call TRBD2 (6 bases). Germline V gene sequence: CDR1 KGHSH, CDR2 LQKENI. V was clipped by 6 bases and J by 1 base, with 13 bases between them. This CDR3 contains 14 residues. The CDR3 coding sequence is TGTGCCAGCTCTCCAACGCGGGGTTCCTACGAGCAGTACTTC. This sequence encodes CASSPTRGSYEQYF.

The chain employs TRBV6-1 and TRBJ2-7, with D uncertain. Germline loops: CDR1 MNHNS, CDR2 SASEGT. The CDR3 is 14 amino acids. The V gene lost 0 bases and the J gene lost 3 bases, with 9 bases spanning the gap. This CDR3 is CASSEAVWSYEQYF. The CDR3 region has the DNA TGTGCCAGCAGTGAAGCAGTGTGGAGCTACGAGCAGTACTTC.

This chain connects TRBV19 to TRBJ2-2; the match to TRBD1 covers 9 bases. This CDR3 is built from 15 residues. CDR1 LNHDA and CDR2 SQIVND come from the germline V gene (reference sequence). V lost 6 bases, J lost 4 bases, and 6 bases stayed unmatched. The CDR3 DNA is TGTGCCAGTAGCCGAGGACAGGGGATCACCGGGGAGCTGTTTTTT. Protein: CASSRGQGITGELFF.

The chain combines TRBV11-1 with TRBJ1-1; the D gene is possibly TRBD1 (5 bases). CDR3 length: 15 residues. Trimming took 2 bases from V and 0 from J, leaving 10 bases between them. Germline V gene sequence: CDR1 SGHAT, CDR2 FQDESV (reference sequence). This chain's CDR3 is CASSLQGNLNTEAFF. The CDR3 coding sequence is TGTGCCAGCAGCTTACAGGGTAACCTGAACACTGAAGCTTTCTTT.

The genes are TRBV19 and TRBJ1-4; TRBD1 matches 7 bases. This CDR3 contains 14 residues. The germline V gene encodes CDR1 LNHDA and CDR2 SQIVND (reference sequence). V was pared by 6 bases and J by 8 bases, with 9 bases of the junction left unmatched. The CDR3 coding sequence is TGTGCCAGTAGCCAGACAGGGATTGGAGAAAAACTGTTTTTT. Amino acid sequence: CASSQTGIGEKLFF.